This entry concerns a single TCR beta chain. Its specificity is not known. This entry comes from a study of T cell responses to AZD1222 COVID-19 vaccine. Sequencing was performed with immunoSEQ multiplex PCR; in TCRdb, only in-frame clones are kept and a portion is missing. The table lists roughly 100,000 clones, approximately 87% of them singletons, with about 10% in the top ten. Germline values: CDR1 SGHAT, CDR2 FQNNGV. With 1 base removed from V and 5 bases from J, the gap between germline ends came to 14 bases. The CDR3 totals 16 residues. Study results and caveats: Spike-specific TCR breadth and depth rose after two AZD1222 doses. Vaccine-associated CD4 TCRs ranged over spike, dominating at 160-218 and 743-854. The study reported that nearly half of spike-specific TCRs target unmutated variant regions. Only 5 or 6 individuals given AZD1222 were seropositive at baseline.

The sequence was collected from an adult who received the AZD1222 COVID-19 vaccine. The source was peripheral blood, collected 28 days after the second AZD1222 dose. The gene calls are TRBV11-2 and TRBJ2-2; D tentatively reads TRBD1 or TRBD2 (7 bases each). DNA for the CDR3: TGTGCCAGCAGCTTAGTTGGGGGGGACAGTACCGGGGAGCTGTTTTTT. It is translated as CASSLVGGDSTGELFF.